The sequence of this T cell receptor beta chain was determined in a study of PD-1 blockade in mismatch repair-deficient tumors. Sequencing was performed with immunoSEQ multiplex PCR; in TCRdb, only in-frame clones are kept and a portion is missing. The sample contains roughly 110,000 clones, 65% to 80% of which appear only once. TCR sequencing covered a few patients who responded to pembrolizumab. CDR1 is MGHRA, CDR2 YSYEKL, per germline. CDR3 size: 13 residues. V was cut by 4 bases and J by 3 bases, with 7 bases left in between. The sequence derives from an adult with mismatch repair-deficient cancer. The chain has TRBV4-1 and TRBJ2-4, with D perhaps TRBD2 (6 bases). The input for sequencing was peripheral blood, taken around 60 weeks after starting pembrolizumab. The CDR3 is CASSLGGKNIQYF. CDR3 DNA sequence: TGCGCCAGCAGCCTGGGAGGCAAAAACATTCAGTACTTC.